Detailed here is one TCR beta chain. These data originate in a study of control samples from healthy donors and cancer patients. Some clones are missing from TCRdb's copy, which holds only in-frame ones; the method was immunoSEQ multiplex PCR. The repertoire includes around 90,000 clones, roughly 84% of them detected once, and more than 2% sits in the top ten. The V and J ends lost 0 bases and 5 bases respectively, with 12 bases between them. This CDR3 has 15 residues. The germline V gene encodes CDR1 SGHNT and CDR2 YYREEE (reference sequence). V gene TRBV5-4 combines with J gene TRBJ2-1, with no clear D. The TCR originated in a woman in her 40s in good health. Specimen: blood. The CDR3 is CASSLVLGSNNEQFF. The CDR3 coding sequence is TGTGCCAGCAGCTTGGTTCTCGGTAGCAACAATGAGCAGTTCTTC.